This record covers a single T cell receptor beta chain. The trim removed 5 bases at V and 4 bases at J, leaving 3 bases unmatched. The V gene's germline CDR1 is SQVTM and CDR2 ANQGSEA. The CDR3 runs 13 residues. This entry belongs to a study of shared T cell receptors in the human thymus. Method: immunoSEQ multiplex PCR; TCRdb's copy keeps in-frame clones and lacks some. The table shows hundreds of thousands of clones, with approximately 80% occurring only once. The same sample was also used in a study of human thymus T cells.

This receptor was taken from a boy under three years old with a congenital heart defect. V is TRBV29-1 and J is TRBJ2-5, with 11 bases that match TRBD2. The sample taken for sequencing was thymocytes. The DNA for the CDR3 is TGCAGCGTTCCCGGGACTAGCGGAGAGACCCAGTACTTC. Amino acids: CSVPGTSGETQYF. Variable domain in full (rest from reference TRBV29-1 and TRBJ2-5): SAVISQKPSRDICQRGTSLTIQCQVDSQVTMMFWYRQQPGQSLTLIATANQGSEATYESGFVIDKFPISRPNLTFSTLTVSNMSPEDSSIYLCSVPGTSGETQYFGPGTRLLVL.